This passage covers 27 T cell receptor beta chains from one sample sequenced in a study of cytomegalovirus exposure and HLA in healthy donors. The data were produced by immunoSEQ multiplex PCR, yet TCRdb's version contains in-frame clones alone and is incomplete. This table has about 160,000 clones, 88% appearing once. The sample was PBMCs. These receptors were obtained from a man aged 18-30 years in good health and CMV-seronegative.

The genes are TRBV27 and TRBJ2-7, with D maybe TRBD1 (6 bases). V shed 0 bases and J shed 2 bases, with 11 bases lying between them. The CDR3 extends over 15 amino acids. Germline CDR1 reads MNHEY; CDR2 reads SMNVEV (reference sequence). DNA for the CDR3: TGTGCCAGCAGTTTATCTGGCTGGGGGCCCTACGAGCAGTACTTC. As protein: CASSLSGWGPYEQYF.

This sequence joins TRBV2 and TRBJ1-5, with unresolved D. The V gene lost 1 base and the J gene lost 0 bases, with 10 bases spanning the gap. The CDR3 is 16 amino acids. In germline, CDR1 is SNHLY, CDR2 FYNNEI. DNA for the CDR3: TGTGCCAGCAGTGAAGAAAGTCCCTATAGCAATCAGCCCCAGCATTTT. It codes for CASSEESPYSNQPQHF.

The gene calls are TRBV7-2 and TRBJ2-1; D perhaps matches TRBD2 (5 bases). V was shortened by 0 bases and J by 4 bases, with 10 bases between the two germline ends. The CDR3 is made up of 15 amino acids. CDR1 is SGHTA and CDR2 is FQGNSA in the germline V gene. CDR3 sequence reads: CASSLAGGPYNEQFF. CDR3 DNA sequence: TGTGCCAGCAGCTTAGCCGGCGGGCCGTACAATGAGCAGTTCTTC.

CDR3 coding DNA: TGTGCCAGCAGTGAAAGCCAGGGGGCTACACCTGGGGCCAACGTCCTGACTTTC. Translation: CASSESQGATPGANVLTF. This chain connects TRBV6-1 to TRBJ2-6; TRBD1 matches 8 bases. Germline values: CDR1 MNHNS, CDR2 SASEGT. The CDR3 sequence is 18 residues long. With 2 bases clipped from V and 2 bases from J, the junction kept 8 bases outside the gene matches.

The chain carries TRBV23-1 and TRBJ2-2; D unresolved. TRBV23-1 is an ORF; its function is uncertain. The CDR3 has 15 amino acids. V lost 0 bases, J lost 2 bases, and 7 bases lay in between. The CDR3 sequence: CASSQSNTNTGELFF. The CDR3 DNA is TGCGCCAGCAGTCAATCTAACACCAACACCGGGGAGCTGTTTTTT.

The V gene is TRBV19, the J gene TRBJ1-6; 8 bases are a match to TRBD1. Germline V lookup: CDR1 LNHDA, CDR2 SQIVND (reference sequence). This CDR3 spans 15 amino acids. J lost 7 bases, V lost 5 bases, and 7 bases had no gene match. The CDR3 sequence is CASSPGQGPNSPLHF. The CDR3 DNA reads TGTGCCAGTAGTCCCGGACAGGGACCCAATTCACCCCTCCACTTT.

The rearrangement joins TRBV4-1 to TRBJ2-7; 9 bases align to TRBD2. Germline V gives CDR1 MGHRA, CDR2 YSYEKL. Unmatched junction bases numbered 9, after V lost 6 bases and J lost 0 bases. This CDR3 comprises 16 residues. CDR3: CASSPRPTSGSYEQYF. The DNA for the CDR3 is TGCGCCAGCAGTCCTCGCCCGACTAGCGGCTCCTACGAGCAGTACTTC.

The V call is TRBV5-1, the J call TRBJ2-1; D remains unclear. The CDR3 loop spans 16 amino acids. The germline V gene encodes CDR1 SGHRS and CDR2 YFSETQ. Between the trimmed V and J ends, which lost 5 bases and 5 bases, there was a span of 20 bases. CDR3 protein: CASRQKSGSLNNEQFF. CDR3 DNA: TGCGCCAGCAGGCAAAAGTCCGGTAGCCTAAACAATGAGCAGTTCTTC.

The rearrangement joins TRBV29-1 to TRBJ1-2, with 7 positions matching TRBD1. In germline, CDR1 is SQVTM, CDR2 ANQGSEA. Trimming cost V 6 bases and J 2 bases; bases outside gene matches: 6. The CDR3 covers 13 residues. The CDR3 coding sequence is TGCAGCGTCACAGGGGCGGCGAACTATGGCTACACCTTC. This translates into CSVTGAANYGYTF.

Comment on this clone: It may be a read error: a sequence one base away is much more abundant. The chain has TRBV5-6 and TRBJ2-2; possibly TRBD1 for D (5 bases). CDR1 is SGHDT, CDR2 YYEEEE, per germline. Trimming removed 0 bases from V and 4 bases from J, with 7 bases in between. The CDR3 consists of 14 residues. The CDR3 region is CASSLGQITGELFF. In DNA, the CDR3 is TGTGCCAGCAGCTTGGGACAGATCACCGGGGAGCTGTTTTTT.

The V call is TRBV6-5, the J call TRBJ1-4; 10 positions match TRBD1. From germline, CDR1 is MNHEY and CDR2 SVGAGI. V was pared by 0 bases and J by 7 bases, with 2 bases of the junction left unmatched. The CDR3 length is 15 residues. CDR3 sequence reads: CASSYSTGGSEKLFF. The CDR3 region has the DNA TGTGCCAGCAGTTACTCGACAGGGGGCAGTGAAAAACTGTTTTTT.

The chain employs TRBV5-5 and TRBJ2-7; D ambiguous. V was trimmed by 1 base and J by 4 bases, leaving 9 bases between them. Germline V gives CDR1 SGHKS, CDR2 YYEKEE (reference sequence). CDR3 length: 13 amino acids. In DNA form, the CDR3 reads TGTGCCAGCAGCTTGTTACAGCTATACGAGCAGTACGTC. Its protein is CASSLLQLYEQYV.

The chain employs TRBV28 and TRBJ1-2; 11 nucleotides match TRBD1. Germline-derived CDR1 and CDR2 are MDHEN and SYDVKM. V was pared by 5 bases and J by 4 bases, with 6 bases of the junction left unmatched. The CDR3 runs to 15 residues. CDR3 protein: CASSNPGQGGYGYTF. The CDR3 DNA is TGTGCCAGCAGTAATCCGGGACAGGGGGGCTATGGCTACACCTTC.

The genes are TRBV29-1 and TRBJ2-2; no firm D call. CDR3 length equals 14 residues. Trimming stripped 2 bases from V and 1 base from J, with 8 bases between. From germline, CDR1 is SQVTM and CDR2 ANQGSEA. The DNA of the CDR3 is TGCAGCGTTGAACTGGCAGGGAACACCGGGGAGCTGTTTTTT. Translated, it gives CSVELAGNTGELFF.

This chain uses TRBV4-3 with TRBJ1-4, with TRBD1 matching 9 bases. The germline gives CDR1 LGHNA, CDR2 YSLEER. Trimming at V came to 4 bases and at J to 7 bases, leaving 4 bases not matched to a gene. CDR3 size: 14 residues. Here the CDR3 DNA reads TGCGCCAGCAGCCGAGGACAGGGGTCTGAAAAACTGTTTTTT. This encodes CASSRGQGSEKLFF.

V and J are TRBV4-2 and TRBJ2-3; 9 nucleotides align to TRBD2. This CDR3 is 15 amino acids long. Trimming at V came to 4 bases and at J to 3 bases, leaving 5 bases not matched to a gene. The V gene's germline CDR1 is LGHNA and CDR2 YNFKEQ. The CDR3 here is CASSPGLAETDTQYF. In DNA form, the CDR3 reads TGTGCCAGCAGCCCGGGACTAGCAGAAACAGATACGCAGTATTTT.

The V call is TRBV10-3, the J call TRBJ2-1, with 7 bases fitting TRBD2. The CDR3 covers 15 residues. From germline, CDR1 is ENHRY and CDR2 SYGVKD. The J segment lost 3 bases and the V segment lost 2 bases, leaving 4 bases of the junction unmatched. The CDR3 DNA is TGTGCCATCAGTGAGGCGGGGGTCCGCTACAATGAGCAGTTCTTC. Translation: CAISEAGVRYNEQFF.

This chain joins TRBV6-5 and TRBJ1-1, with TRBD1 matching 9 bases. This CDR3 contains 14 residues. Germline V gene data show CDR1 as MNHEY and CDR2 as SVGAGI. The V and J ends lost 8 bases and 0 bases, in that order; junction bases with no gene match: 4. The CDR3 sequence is CASGTGGMNTEAFF. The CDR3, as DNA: TGTGCCAGCGGAACAGGGGGCATGAACACTGAAGCTTTCTTT.

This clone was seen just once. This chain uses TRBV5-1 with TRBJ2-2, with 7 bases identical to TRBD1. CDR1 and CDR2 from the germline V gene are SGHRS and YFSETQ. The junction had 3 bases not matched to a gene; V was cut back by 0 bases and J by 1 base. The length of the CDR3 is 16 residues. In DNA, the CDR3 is TGCGCCAGCAGCTTGGAGGGGGCGGGGAACACCGGGGAGCTGTTTTTT. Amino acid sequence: CASSLEGAGNTGELFF.

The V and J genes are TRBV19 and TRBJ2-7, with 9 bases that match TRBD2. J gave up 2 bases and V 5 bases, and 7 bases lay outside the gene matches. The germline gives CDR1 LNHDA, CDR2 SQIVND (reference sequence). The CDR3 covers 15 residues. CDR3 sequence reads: CASSPGTSIPYEQYF. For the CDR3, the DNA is TGTGCCAGTAGTCCCGGGACTAGCATTCCCTACGAGCAGTACTTC.

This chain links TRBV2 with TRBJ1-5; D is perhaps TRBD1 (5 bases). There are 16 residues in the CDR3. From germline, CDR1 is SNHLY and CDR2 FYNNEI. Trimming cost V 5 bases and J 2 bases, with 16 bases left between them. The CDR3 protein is CASSSPTGLGNQPQHF. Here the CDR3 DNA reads TGTGCCAGCAGTTCACCGACGGGACTTGGCAATCAGCCCCAGCATTTT. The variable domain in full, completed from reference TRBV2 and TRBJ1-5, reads EPEVTQTPSHQVTQMGQEVILRCVPISNHLYFYWYRQILGQKVEFLVSFYNNEISEKSEIFDDQFSVERPDGSNFTLKIRSTKLEDSAMYFCASSSPTGLGNQPQHFGDGTRLSIL.

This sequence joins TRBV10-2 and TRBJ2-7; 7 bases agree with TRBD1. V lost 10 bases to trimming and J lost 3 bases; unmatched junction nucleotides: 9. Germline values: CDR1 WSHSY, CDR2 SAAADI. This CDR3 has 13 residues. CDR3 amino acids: CATLTGDGYEQYV. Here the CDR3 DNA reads TGCGCCACCCTCACAGGGGATGGCTACGAGCAGTACGTC.

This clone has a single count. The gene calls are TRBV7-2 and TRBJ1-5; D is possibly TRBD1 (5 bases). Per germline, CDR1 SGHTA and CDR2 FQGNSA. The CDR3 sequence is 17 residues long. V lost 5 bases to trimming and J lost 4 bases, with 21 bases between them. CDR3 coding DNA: TGTGCCAGCAGCCCCCTCGGGGGGATTTCGGAAAATCAGCCCCAGCATTTT. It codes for CASSPLGGISENQPQHF.

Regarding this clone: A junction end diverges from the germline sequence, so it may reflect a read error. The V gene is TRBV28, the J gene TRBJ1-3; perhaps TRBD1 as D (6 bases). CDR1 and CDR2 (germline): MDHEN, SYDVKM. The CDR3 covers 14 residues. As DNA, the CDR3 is TGTGCCAGCAGTTCACCTGGCAGGGGAGAAGACCCGAATTTT. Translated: CASSSPGRGEDPNF.

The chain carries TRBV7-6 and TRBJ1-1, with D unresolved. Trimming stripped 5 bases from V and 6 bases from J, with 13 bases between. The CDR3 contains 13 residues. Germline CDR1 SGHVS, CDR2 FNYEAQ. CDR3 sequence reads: CASSQGEGAEAFF. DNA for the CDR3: TGTGCCAGCAGCCAAGGAGAAGGCGCTGAAGCTTTCTTT.

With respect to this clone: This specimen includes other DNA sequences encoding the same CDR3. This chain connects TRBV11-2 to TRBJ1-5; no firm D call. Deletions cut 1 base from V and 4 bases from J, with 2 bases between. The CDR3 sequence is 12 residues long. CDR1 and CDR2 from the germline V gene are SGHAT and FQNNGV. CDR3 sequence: CASSLANQPQHF. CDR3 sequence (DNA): TGTGCCAGCAGCTTAGCTAATCAGCCCCAGCATTTT.

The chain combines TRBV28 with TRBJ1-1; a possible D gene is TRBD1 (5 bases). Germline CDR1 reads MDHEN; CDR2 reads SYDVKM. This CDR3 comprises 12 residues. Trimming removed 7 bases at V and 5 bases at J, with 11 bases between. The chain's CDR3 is CASNLGGTEAFF. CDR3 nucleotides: TGTGCCAGCAACCTTGGGGGGACTGAAGCTTTCTTT.